Given below is one T cell receptor (beta chain) in context. Antigen specificity is unknown. Per the germline V gene, CDR1 is SGHAT and CDR2 is FQNNGV. CDR3 length: 14 amino acids. Germline trimming cut 5 bases from V and 8 bases from J; bases unmatched to any gene: 9. This entry comes from a study of early T cells in non-severe SARS-CoV-2 infection. Overall study context: Sequencing used unsorted whole-blood bulk RNA, so chains lack pairing. Whole-study findings and limits: Missing private and CD4 specificities, VDJdb matching favored anti-spike CD8 responses.

Unique molecular identifiers (one per individual cDNA molecule) were attached. One entry per CDR3 protein results from TCRdb running MiXCR on the 5' RACE reads. The data contain 50,000 to 85,000 distinct CDR3 sequences, less than 9.5% of them singletons. The receptor's source is an adult who was a healthcare worker with PCR-confirmed SARS-CoV-2 infection or an uninfected control (not recorded which). The rearrangement joins TRBV11-2 to TRBJ1-1; TRBD1 matches at 9 bases. Input material: whole blood. CDR3 bases: TGTGCCAGCAGCCTTAATCCACAGGGGGCGGAAGCTTTCTTT. Translating gives CASSLNPQGAEAFF. The variable domain in full, with the rest retrieved from reference TRBV11-2 and TRBJ1-1, is EAGVAQSPRYKIIEKRQSVAFWCNPISGHATLYWYQQILGQGPKLLIQFQNNGVVDDSQLPKDRFSAERLKGVDSTLKIQPAKLEDSAVYLCASSLNPQGAEAFFGQGTRLTVV.